Presented here are 14 T cell receptor beta chains from one specimen sequenced in a study of cytomegalovirus exposure and HLA in healthy donors. 60 Vbeta and 13 Jbeta primers were used in PCR. Method: immunoSEQ multiplex PCR; TCRdb's copy keeps in-frame clones and lacks some. The data contain tens of thousands of clones, 77% of them singletons. The sequenced material came from PBMCs. The source of these receptors is a man aged 50-59 years in good health and CMV-seropositive.

A note on this clone: A junction boundary mismatches the germline segment, possibly from a read error. The chain is built from TRBV7-9 and TRBJ2-7; 9 bases align to TRBD2. Germline-derived CDR1 and CDR2 are SEHNR and FQNEAQ (reference sequence). The CDR3 extends over 13 amino acids. The CDR3 region has the DNA TGTTCCAGCAGCTTAGCGGGAGTTCGCGAGCAGTACTTC. It translates to CSSSLAGVREQYF.

The V gene is TRBV7-3, the J gene TRBJ1-1, with D possibly being TRBD1 (5 bases). Trimming left V 4 bases short and J 4 bases short, with 13 bases between. CDR1 and CDR2 from the germline V gene are SGHTA and FQGTGA. CDR3 size: 14 residues. The CDR3, as DNA: TGTGCCAGCAGCTCCAGGGCGTCCGGCACTGAAGCTTTCTTT. Protein sequence: CASSSRASGTEAFF.

This chain connects TRBV4-1 to TRBJ2-5; D is unclear. Trimming left V 3 bases short and J 4 bases short, with 12 bases between. The CDR3 has 14 amino acids. Germline CDR1 MGHRA, CDR2 YSYEKL. CDR3 DNA sequence: TGCGCCAGCAGCCAGGTAGTTGTTCGAGAGACCCAGTACTTC. It codes for CASSQVVVRETQYF.

The genes are TRBV11-2 and TRBJ1-2; 11 nucleotides line up with TRBD1. With 5 bases clipped from V and 2 bases from J, the junction kept 4 bases outside the gene matches. The CDR3 is made up of 15 amino acids. Germline V gene lookup returns CDR1 SGHAT and CDR2 FQNNGV. CDR3 region: CASSDRDRGNYGYTF. CDR3 sequence (DNA): TGTGCCAGCAGCGACCGGGACAGGGGGAACTATGGCTACACCTTC.

The chain carries TRBV6-1 and TRBJ2-5; 9 positions match TRBD1. The length of the CDR3 is 15 residues. CDR1 and CDR2 (germline): MNHNS, SASEGT. V shed 5 bases and J 6 bases; nucleotides not matched to a gene: 10. CDR3 in DNA: TGTGCCAGCAGTTCCCGGGACAGGGAGGGGAAGACCCAGTACTTC. This encodes CASSSRDREGKTQYF.

The V and J genes are TRBV6-5 and TRBJ1-2; tentative D call: TRBD1 (5 bases). The germline V and J ends were trimmed by 4 bases and 6 bases, with 18 bases remaining between them. The CDR3 has 15 amino acids. Germline V gene data show CDR1 as MNHEY and CDR2 as SVGAGI. CDR3 bases: TGTGCCAGCAGTTTCCACCAGGGAAAAAGTAATGGCTACACCTTC. Protein: CASSFHQGKSNGYTF.

This CDR3 is CASSWPGTGVETQYF. The CDR3, as DNA: TGTGCCAGCAGCTGGCCCGGGACAGGGGTGGAGACCCAGTACTTC. This chain uses TRBV5-6 with TRBJ2-5, with 10 bases aligning to TRBD1. The V gene end was trimmed by 3 bases and the J gene end by 5 bases; junction bases not matched to a gene: 7. CDR1 and CDR2 from the germline V gene are SGHDT and YYEEEE. The CDR3 extends over 15 amino acids.

In regard to this clone: Other DNA sequences in the sample encode the same CDR3. This chain links TRBV5-4 with TRBJ1-4, with 8 bases matching TRBD1. Trimming at V came to 0 bases and at J to 7 bases, leaving 5 bases not matched to a gene. CDR1 SGHNT and CDR2 YYREEE come from the germline V gene (reference sequence). The CDR3 is made up of 15 amino acids. The CDR3 here is CASSLGGQGGEKLFF. The CDR3, as DNA: TGTGCCAGCAGCTTGGGAGGACAGGGTGGTGAAAAACTGTTTTTT.

This clone has only a few counts. The gene calls are TRBV19 and TRBJ2-5, with D perhaps matching TRBD2 (6 bases). CDR1 is LNHDA, CDR2 SQIVND, per germline (reference sequence). The CDR3 is 15 amino acids. V lost 3 bases to trimming and J lost 5 bases, with 16 bases between them. The DNA of the CDR3 is TGTGCCAGTAGTATCCCCGGCGGGATTGCGGAGACCCAGTACTTC. It is translated as CASSIPGGIAETQYF. Variable domain in full (rest from reference TRBV19 and TRBJ2-5): DGGITQSPKYLFRKEGQNVTLSCEQNLNHDAMYWYRQDPGQGLRLIYYSQIVNDFQKGDIAEGYSVSREKKESFPLTVTSAQKNPTAFYLCASSIPGGIAETQYFGPGTRLLVL.

This clone was counted a single time. As DNA, the CDR3 is TGTGCCAGCAGTCGACTAGCGGGAGCCTACAATGAGCAGTTCTTC. It specifies CASSRLAGAYNEQFF. This chain connects TRBV27 to TRBJ2-1, with 12 bases that match TRBD2. The CDR3 has 15 amino acids. The germline V gene encodes CDR1 MNHEY and CDR2 SMNVEV (reference sequence). V was pared by 5 bases and J by 2 bases, with 1 base of the junction left unmatched.

The V call is TRBV27, the J call TRBJ1-1; 12 nucleotides align to TRBD1. CDR1 is MNHEY, CDR2 SMNVEV, per germline (reference sequence). V was clipped by 6 bases and J by 3 bases; unmatched bases: 8. The CDR3 runs 16 residues. CDR3 loop: CASRGTGGNEDTEAFF. The CDR3 region has the DNA TGTGCCAGCAGGGGGACAGGGGGCAACGAGGACACTGAAGCTTTCTTT.

The chain links TRBV29-1 to TRBJ2-1, with D perhaps matching TRBD2 (6 bases). This CDR3 comprises 14 residues. Germline CDR1 SQVTM, CDR2 ANQGSEA. V was clipped by 0 bases and J by 3 bases, with 9 bases between them. CDR3 DNA: TGCAGCGTTGAAGAAAGCGGGCACTACAATGAGCAGTTCTTC. This codes for CSVEESGHYNEQFF.

The chain uses TRBV10-1 and TRBJ2-3; 8 bases are a match to TRBD2. V lost 3 bases to trimming and J lost 8 bases; unmatched junction nucleotides: 13. The CDR3 length is 16 residues. In germline, CDR1 is WNHNN, CDR2 SYGVQD (reference sequence). CDR3 region: CASSEGTGLVFGTQYF. The DNA of the CDR3 is TGCGCCAGCAGTGAAGGAACGGGACTAGTTTTCGGTACGCAGTATTTT.

This chain uses TRBV5-5 with TRBJ2-7; 7 bases are shared with TRBD1. Trimming removed 4 bases from V and 1 base from J; junction bases left unmatched: 11. The germline gives CDR1 SGHKS, CDR2 YYEKEE (reference sequence). This CDR3 contains 16 residues. The CDR3 DNA reads as TGTGCCAGCAGCCCGCACTTTGGACAGGCTTCCTACGAGCAGTACTTC. This gives the protein CASSPHFGQASYEQYF.